These T cell receptor beta chains were read from a single sample in a study of control samples from healthy donors and cancer patients. Profiling relied on immunoSEQ multiplex PCR, and the TCRdb table lists in-frame clones only, not all of them. The sample lists fewer than 70,000 clones, approximately 88% occurring once. The specimen sequenced was PBMCs. The receptors stem from a woman aged 45-59 years with lung cancer. CDR3s include the opening cysteine and the closing phenylalanine or tryptophan. A D gene is named only where the DNA matches it firmly. Clone size, where shown, is once, few, many, or a class for clones that have expanded.

CASSPGQVGAEAFF TGTGCCAGCAGCCCAGGACAGGTGGGGGCTGAAGCTTTCTTT TRBJ1-1 TRBD1 . TRBV14
CASSLYSQGNYSPLHF TGTGCCAGCAGTTTATATTCCCAGGGGAATTATTCACCCCTCCACTTT TRBJ1-6 . . TRBV27
CASSAGTGHGYTF TGTGCCAGCAGTGCCGGGACAGGGCATGGCTACACCTTC TRBJ1-2 TRBD1 . TRBV2
CASSASWNTQYF TGTGCCAGTAGTGCTAGCTGGAATACGCAGTATTTT TRBJ2-3 . . TRBV19
CASTSRPFAFF TGTGCCAGCACTTCAAGACCCTTCGCTTTCTTT TRBJ1-1 . . TRBV28
CASSVNQGLLYGYTF TGTGCCAGTAGTGTCAATCAGGGTCTCCTCTATGGCTACACCTTC TRBJ1-2 . . TRBV19
CASGLGTNTEAFF TGTGCTAGTGGTTTGGGTACAAACACTGAAGCTTTCTTT TRBJ1-1 . . TRBV12-5
CASSPGGGATEAFF TGTGCCAGTAGCCCGGGAGGGGGCGCCACTGAAGCTTTCTTT TRBJ1-1 TRBD1 . TRBV19
CASSAGGNGQFF TGTGCCAGCAGCGCCGGAGGGAATGGGCAGTTCTTC TRBJ2-1 . . TRBV11-1
CASSIWTTSPGANVLTF TGTGCCAGTAGTATCTGGACTACTAGCCCTGGGGCCAACGTCCTGACTTTC TRBJ2-6 . . TRBV19
CASSPLRVAGADYNEQFF TGTGCCAGCAGTCCCCTTAGAGTAGCGGGGGCCGACTACAATGAGCAGTTCTTC TRBJ2-1 TRBD2 . TRBV27
CASSVTTGDPYEQYF TGCGCCAGCAGCGTCACGACGGGGGATCCCTACGAGCAGTACTTC TRBJ2-7 . . TRBV5-1
CASSVYNGLEQFF TGTGCCAGCAGCGTTTATAATGGCCTTGAGCAGTTCTTC TRBJ2-1 . once TRBV7-2
CASSLSGADPLHF TGTGCCAGCAGCTTATCGGGGGCCGACCCCCTCCACTTT TRBJ1-6 . few TRBV7-9
CASSRRMNTEAFF TGTGCCAGCAGCCGTCGGATGAACACTGAAGCTTTCTTT TRBJ1-1 . . TRBV7-6
CASSQFQCSGGSYEQYF TGCGCCAGCAGTCAATTTCAATGTTCCGGCGGATCCTACGAGCAGTACTTC TRBJ2-7 . . TRBV23-1
CASSRDRGDGELFF TGTGCCAGTAGCAGGGACAGGGGTGACGGGGAGCTGTTTTTT TRBJ2-2 TRBD1 . TRBV19
CASSNIDRFNTGELFF TGTGCCAGCAGCAATATAGACAGGTTCAACACCGGGGAGCTGTTTTTT TRBJ2-2 . . TRBV11-3
CASAGSGANVLTF TGTGCCAGTGCTGGTTCTGGGGCCAACGTCCTGACTTTC TRBJ2-6 . once TRBV6-5
CSVEGNRDRGSYEQYF TGCAGCGTTGAGGGGAACCGGGACAGGGGTTCCTACGAGCAGTACTTC TRBJ2-7 TRBD1 once TRBV29-1
CASSLFRDRSYNEQFF TGTGCCAGCAGTTTATTTCGGGACAGGTCCTACAATGAGCAGTTCTTC TRBJ2-1 TRBD1 . TRBV28
CASASDPSGEQFF TGCGCCAGCGCCTCGGACCCCAGCGGTGAGCAGTTCTTC TRBJ2-1 . . TRBV5-1
CASSQGLAGGSSSYNEQFF TGTGCCAGCAGCCAGGGTCTAGCGGGGGGCTCTAGCTCCTACAATGAGCAGTTCTTC TRBJ2-1 TRBD2 . TRBV4-2
CASSIRGKSSYNSPLHF TGTGCCAGCAGTATAAGAGGGAAAAGCTCCTATAATTCACCCCTCCACTTT TRBJ1-6 . few TRBV27
CASSDRGGRETQYF TGTGCCAGCAGTGACAGGGGCGGCCGGGAGACCCAGTACTTC TRBJ2-5 . . TRBV6-1
CASSLGVDPTDTQYF TGTGCCAGCAGCTTAGGGGTAGACCCCACAGATACGCAGTATTTT TRBJ2-3 . . TRBV7-3
CASSLEGGMTNLNTEAFF TGTGCCAGCAGCTTGGAAGGGGGGATGACAAATTTGAACACTGAAGCTTTCTTT TRBJ1-1 . . TRBV5-5
CASSMGVGQGAFF TGTGCCAGTAGTATGGGGGTGGGGCAGGGCGCTTTCTTT TRBJ1-1 . . TRBV19
CASSPSGRGETQYF TGTGCCAGCAGCCCCTCGGGCAGGGGAGAGACCCAGTACTTC TRBJ2-5 . . TRBV11-3
CASSQGGDTIYF TGTGCCAGCAGTCAAGGGGGGGACACCATATATTTT TRBJ1-3 . . TRBV6-6
CASSTGGNTEAFF TGTGCCAGTAGTACGGGTGGAAACACTGAAGCTTTCTTT TRBJ1-1 . . TRBV19
CASSFFVDLVNEQFF TGTGCCAGCAGCTTCTTTGTGGACCTCGTCAATGAGCAGTTCTTC TRBJ2-1 . . TRBV7-9